This T cell receptor (beta chain) was sequenced during a study of cytomegalovirus exposure and HLA in healthy donors. 13 Jbeta primers and 60 Vbeta primers were used for the PCR. The table came from immunoSEQ multiplex PCR; TCRdb's copy has only in-frame clones and leaves some out. The sample includes about 190,000 clones, under 80% seen only once; the top ten take more than 4%. The length of the CDR3 is 12 residues. The sequencing sample was made of PBMCs. V and J are TRBV21-1 and TRBJ2-5; the table's D call, TRBD2, has no DNA check behind it. TRBV21-1 is recorded as a pseudogene. This TCR came from a man aged 25-45 years in good health and CMV-seropositive. CDR3 coding DNA: TGTGCCAGCAGCAGGCGGGGGGAGACCCAGTACTTC. Protein sequence: CASSRRGETQYF.